This TCR beta chain was recovered during a study of blood T cell repertoires in COVID-19. Study-wide background: Sample material is recorded as cDNA or gDNA derived from T cells, B-cell-depleted T cells, or PBMCs.

V trimming: 6 bases; J trimming: 2 bases; junction bases outside the gene matches: 5. This CDR3 has 14 amino acids. Germline assignment: CDR1 MDHEN and CDR2 SYDVKM. This clone was counted only a few times. In the original processing: Reference gene primer amplification gave nucleated cell count estimates. Clones were sequenced by immunoSEQ multiplex PCR, and TCRdb holds only the in-frame ones, with some missing. V, J and clone size were drawn from that table, and D and trimming were deduced from the DNA. The table shows more than 300,000 clones, with around 91% occurring only once. The chain uses TRBV28 and TRBJ1-2; 8 bases agree with TRBD1. This sequence was found in a woman aged 40-49 years with COVID-19, enrolled during active disease. The specimen sequenced was peripheral blood. DNA for the CDR3: TGTGCCAGCAGGCCAGGGGGCAGGAACTATGGCTACACCTTC. Translated, it gives CASRPGGRNYGYTF.